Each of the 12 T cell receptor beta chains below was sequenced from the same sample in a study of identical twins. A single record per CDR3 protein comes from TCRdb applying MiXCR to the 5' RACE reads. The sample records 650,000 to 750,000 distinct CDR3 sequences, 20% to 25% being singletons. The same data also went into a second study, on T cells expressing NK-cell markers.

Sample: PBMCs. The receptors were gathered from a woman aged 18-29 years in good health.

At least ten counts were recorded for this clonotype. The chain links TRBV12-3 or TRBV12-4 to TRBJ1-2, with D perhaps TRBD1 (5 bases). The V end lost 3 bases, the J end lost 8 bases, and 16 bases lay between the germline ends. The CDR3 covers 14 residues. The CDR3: CASSFGGTVRGYTF. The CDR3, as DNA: TGTGCCAGCAGTTTCGGGGGGACTGTCCGAGGCTACACCTTC.

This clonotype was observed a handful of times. The CDR3 protein is CSARGGGNNQPQHF. The CDR3 DNA reads TGCAGTGCTAGAGGCGGGGGGAACAATCAGCCCCAGCATTTT. The chain links TRBV20-1 to TRBJ1-5; D might be TRBD1 (5 bases). Germline CDR1 and CDR2: DFQATT and SNEGSKA (reference sequence). The CDR3 has 14 amino acids. V gave up 1 base and J gave up 3 bases, with 10 bases separating them.

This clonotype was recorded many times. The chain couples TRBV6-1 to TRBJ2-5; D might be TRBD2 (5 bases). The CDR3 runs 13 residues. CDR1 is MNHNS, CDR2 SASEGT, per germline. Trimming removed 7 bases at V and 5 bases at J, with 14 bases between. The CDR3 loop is CASTTDGKETQYF. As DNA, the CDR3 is TGTGCCAGCACCACGGACGGGAAGGAGACCCAGTACTTC.

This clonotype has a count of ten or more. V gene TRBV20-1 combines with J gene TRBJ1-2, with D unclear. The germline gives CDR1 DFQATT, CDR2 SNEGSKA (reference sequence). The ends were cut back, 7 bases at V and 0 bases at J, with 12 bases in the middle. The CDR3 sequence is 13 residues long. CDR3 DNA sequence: TGCAGTGGTGCCGGCACGCCTAACTATGGCTACACCTTC. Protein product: CSGAGTPNYGYTF.

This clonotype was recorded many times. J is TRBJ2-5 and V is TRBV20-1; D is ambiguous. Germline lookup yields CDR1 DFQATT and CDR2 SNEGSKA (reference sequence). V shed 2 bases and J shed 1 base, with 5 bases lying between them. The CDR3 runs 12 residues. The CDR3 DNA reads TGCAGTGCTAGACGGTCCCAAGAGACCCAGTACTTC. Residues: CSARRSQETQYF.

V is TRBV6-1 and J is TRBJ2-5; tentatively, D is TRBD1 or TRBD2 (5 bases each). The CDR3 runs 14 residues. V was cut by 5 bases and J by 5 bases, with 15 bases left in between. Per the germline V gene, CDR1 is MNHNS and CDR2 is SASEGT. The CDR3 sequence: CASSTPGRLETQYF. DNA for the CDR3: TGTGCCAGCAGTACACCGGGACGCCTCGAGACCCAGTACTTC.

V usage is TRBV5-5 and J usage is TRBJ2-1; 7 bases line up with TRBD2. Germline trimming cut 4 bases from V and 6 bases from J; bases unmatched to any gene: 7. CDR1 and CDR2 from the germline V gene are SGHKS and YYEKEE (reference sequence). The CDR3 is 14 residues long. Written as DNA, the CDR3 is TGTGCCAGCAGCAGGTGGACGGGGGGCAATGAGCAGTTCTTC. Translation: CASSRWTGGNEQFF. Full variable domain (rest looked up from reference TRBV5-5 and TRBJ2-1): DAGVTQSPTHLIKTRGQQVTLRCSPISGHKSVSWYQQVLGQGPQFIFQYYEKEERGRGNFPDRFSARQFPNYSSELNVNALLLGDSALYLCASSRWTGGNEQFFGPGTRLTVL.

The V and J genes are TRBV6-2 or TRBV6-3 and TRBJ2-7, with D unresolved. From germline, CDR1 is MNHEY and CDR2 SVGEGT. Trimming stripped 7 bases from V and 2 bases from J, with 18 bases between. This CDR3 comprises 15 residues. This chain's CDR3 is CASNIVSGPTYEQYF. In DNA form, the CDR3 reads TGTGCCAGCAACATCGTCTCCGGGCCGACCTACGAGCAGTACTTC.

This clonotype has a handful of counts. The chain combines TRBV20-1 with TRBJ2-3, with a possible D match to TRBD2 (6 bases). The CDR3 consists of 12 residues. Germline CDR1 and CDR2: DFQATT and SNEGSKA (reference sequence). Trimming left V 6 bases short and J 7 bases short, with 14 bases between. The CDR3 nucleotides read TGCAGTGCCGAGAAGGGACTGAATACGCAGTATTTT. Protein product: CSAEKGLNTQYF.

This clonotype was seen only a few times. The CDR3 spells CASSLTGSYEKLFF. The CDR3 region has the DNA TGTGCCAGCAGCTTAACAGGCTCGTATGAAAAACTGTTTTTT. The chain links TRBV7-2 to TRBJ1-4; possible D gene TRBD1, 5 bases. The germline CDR1 and CDR2 sequences are SGHTA and FQGNSA. CDR3 length equals 14 residues. Deletions cut 2 bases from V and 6 bases from J, with 10 bases between.

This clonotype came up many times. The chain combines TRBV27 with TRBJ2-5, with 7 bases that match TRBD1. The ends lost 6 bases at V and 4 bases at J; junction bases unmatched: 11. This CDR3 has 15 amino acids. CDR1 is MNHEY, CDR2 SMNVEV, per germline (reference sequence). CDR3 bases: TGTGCCAGCAGGGCCGTTATCTACAGGGGAGAGACCCAGTACTTC. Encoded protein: CASRAVIYRGETQYF.

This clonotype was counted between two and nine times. The CDR3 nucleotides read TGTGCCACCAGCAGAGGAGCAGACTATGGCTACACCTTC. It translates to CATSRGADYGYTF. This sequence joins TRBV15 and TRBJ1-2; D gene unclear. The CDR3 totals 13 residues. In germline, CDR1 is LNHNV, CDR2 YYDKDF (reference sequence). V lost 1 base and J 3 bases, leaving 6 bases between the germline ends.